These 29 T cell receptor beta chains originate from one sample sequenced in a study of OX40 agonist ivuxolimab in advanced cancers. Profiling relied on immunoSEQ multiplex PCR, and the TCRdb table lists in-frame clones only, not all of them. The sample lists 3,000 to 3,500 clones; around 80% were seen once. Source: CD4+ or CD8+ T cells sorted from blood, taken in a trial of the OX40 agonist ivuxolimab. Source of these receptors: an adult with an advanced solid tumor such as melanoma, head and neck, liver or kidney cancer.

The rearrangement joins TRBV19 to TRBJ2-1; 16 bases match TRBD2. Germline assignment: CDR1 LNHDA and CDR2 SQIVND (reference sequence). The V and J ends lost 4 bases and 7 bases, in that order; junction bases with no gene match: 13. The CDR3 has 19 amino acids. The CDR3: CASSTTDRWGLAGGNEQFF. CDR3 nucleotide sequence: TGTGCCAGTAGTACCACGGACAGGTGGGGACTAGCGGGAGGGAATGAGCAGTTCTTC.

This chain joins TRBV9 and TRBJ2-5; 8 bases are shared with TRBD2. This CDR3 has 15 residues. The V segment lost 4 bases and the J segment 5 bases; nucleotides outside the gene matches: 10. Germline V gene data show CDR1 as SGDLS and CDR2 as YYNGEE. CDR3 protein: CASSLGSGSAETQYF. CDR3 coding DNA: TGTGCCAGCAGCTTAGGAAGCGGGAGTGCTGAGACCCAGTACTTC.

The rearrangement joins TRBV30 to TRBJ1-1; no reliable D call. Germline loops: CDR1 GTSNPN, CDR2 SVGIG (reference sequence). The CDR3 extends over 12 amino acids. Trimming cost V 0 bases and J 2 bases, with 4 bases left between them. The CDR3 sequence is CAWSVANTEAFF. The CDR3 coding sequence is TGTGCCTGGAGTGTGGCTAACACTGAAGCTTTCTTT.

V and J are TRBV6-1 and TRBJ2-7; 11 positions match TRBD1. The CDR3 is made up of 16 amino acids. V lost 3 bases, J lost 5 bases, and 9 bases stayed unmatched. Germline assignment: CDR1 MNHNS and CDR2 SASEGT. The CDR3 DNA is TGTGCCAGCAGTGATGTATTAGGGGACAGGGGGAACGAGCAGTACTTC. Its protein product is CASSDVLGDRGNEQYF.

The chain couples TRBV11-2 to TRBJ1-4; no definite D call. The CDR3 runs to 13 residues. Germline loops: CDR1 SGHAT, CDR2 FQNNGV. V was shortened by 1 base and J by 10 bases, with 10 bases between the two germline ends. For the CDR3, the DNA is TGTGCCAGCAGCTTAGGAGCTGGACGAAAACTGTTTTTT. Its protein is CASSLGAGRKLFF. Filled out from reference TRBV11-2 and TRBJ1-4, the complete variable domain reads EAGVAQSPRYKIIEKRQSVAFWCNPISGHATLYWYQQILGQGPKLLIQFQNNGVVDDSQLPKDRFSAERLKGVDSTLKIQPAKLEDSAVYLCASSLGAGRKLFFGSGTQLSVL.

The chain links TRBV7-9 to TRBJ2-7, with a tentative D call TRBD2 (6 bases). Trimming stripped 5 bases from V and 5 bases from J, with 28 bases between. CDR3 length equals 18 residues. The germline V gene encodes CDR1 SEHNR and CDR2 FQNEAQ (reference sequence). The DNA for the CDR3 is TGTGCCAGCAGCCCCGTCCCCCCCCCGCTGGGGGGAGTGGACGAGCAGTACTTC. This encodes CASSPVPPPLGGVDEQYF. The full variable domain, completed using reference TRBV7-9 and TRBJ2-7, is DTGVSQNPRHKITKRGQNVTFRCDPISEHNRLYWYRQTLGQGPEFLTYFQNEAQLEKSRLLSDRFSAERPKGSFSTLEIQRTEQGDSAMYLCASSPVPPPLGGVDEQYFGPGTRLTVT.

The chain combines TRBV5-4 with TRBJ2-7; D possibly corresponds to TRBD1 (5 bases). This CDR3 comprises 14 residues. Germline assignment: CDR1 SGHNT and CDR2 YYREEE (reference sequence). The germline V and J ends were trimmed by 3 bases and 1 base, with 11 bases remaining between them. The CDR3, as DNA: TGTGCCAGCAGCTACGCCACAGGATCCTACGAGCAGTACTTC. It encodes CASSYATGSYEQYF.

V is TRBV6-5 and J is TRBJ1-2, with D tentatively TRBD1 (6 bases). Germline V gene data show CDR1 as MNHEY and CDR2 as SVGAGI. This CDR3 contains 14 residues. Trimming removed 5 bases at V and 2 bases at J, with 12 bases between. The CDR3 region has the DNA TGTGCCAGCAGTCCGCCGGACAGAAACTATGGCTACACCTTC. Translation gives CASSPPDRNYGYTF.

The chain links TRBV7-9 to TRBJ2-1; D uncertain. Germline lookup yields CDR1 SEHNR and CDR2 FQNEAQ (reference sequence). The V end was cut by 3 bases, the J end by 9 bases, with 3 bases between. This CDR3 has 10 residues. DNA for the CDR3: TGTGCCAGCAGCTTCCGTGAGCAGTTCTTC. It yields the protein CASSFREQFF.

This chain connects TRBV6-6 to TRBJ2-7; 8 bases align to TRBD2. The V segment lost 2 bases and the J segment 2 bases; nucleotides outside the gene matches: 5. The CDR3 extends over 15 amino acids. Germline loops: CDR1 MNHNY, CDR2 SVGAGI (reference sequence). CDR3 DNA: TGTGCCAGCAGTTACGCAGCGGGGGACACCTACGAGCAGTACTTC. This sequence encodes CASSYAAGDTYEQYF.

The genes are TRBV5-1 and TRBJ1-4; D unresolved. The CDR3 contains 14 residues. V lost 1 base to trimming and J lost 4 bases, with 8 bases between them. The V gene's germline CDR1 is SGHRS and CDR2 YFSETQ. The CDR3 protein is CASSLTGLNEKLFF. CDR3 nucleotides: TGCGCCAGCAGCTTGACTGGGCTTAATGAAAAACTGTTTTTT.

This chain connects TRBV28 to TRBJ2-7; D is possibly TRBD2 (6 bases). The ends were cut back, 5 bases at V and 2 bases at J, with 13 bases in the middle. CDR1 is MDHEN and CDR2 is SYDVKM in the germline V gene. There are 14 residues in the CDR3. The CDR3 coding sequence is TGTGCCAGCAGTGTAAGCGGGTGGGCCTACGAGCAGTACTTC. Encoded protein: CASSVSGWAYEQYF.

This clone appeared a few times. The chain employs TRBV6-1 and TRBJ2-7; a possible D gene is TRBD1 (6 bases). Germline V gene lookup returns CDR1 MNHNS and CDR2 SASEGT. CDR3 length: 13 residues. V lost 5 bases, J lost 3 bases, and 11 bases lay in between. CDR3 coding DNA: TGTGCCAGCAGTTCAGACAGGTACTACGAGCAGTACTTC. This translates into CASSSDRYYEQYF.

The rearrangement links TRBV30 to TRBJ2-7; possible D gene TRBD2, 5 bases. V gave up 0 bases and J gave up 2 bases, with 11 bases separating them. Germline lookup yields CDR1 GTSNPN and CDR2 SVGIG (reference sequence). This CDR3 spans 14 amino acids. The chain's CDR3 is CAWSVQSGTYEQYF. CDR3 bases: TGTGCCTGGAGTGTACAGTCCGGGACCTACGAGCAGTACTTC.

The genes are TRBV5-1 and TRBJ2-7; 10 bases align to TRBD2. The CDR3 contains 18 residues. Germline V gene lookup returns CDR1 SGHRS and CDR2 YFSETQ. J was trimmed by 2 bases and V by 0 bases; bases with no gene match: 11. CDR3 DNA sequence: TGCGCCAGCAGCTTGGCCCCGACCGACCTAGCGGGAGCCTACGAGCAGTACTTC. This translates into CASSLAPTDLAGAYEQYF.

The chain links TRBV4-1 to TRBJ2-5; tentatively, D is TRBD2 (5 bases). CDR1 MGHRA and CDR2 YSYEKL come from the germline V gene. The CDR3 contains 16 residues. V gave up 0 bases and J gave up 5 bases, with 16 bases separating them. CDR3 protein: CASSQDGSNPWETQYF. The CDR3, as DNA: TGCGCCAGCAGCCAAGATGGGAGTAACCCCTGGGAGACCCAGTACTTC.

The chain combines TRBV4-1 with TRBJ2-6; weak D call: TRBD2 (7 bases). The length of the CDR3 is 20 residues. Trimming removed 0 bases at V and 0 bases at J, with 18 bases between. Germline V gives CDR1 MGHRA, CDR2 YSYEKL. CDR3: CASSQEGGGPTVSGANVLTF. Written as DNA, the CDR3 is TGCGCCAGCAGCCAAGAAGGGGGGGGCCCCACGGTCTCTGGGGCCAACGTCCTGACTTTC.

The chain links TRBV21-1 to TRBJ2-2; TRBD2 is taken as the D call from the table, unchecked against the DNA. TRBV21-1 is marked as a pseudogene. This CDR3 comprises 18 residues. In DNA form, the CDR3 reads TGTGCCAGCATTAAGGGACTAGCGGGAGGGCCGGACACCGGGGAGCTGTTTTTT. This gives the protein CASIKGLAGGPDTGELFF.

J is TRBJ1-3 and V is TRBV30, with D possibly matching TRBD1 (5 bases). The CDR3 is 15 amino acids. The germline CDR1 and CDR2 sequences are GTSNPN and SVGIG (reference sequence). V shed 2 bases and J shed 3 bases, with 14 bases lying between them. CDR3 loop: CAWSIGERNGNTIYF. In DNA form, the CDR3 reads TGTGCCTGGAGTATAGGGGAAAGGAATGGAAACACCATATATTTT.

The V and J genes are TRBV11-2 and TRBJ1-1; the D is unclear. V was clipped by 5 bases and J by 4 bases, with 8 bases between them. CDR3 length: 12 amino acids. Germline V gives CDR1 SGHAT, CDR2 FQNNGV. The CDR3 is CASSRGSTEAFF. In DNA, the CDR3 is TGTGCCAGCAGCCGAGGGAGCACTGAAGCTTTCTTT.

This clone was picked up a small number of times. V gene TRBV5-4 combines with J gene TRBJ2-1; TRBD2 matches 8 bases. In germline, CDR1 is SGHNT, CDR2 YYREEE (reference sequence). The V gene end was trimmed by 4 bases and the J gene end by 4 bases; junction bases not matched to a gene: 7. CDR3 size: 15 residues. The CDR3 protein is CASSDPGGKYNEQFF. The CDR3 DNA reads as TGTGCCAGCAGCGATCCGGGGGGGAAGTACAATGAGCAGTTCTTC.

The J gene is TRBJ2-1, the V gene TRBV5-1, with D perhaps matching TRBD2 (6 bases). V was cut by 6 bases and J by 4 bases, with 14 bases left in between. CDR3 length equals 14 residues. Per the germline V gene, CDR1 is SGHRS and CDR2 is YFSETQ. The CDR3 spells CASTPSGGYNEQFF. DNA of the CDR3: TGCGCCAGCACCCCATCTGGAGGGTACAATGAGCAGTTCTTC.

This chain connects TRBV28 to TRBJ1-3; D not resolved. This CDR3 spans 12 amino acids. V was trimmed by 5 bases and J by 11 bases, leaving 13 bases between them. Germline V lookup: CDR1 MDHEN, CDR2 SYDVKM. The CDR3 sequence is CASSPPRGAIYF. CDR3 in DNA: TGTGCCAGCAGTCCGCCCCGGGGTGCCATATATTTT.

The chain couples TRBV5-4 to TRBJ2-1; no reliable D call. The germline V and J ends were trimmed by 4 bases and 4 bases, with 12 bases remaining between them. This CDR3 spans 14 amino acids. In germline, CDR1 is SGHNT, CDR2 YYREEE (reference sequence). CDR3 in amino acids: CASSPGRLYNEQFF. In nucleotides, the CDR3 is TGTGCCAGCAGCCCCGGACGGCTATACAATGAGCAGTTCTTC.

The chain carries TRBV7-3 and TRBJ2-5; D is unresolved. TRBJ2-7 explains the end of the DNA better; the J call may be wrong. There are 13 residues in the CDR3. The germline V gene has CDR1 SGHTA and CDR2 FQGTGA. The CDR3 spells CASSLSASREQYF. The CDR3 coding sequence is TGTGCCAGCAGCTTATCGGCCAGTCGCGAGCAGTACTTC.

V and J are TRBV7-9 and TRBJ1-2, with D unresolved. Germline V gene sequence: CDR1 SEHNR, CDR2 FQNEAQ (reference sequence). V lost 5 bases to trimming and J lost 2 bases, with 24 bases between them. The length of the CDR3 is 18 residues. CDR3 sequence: CASSPPIGRTTANYGYTF. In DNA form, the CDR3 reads TGTGCCAGCAGCCCTCCCATTGGCCGAACCACAGCGAACTATGGCTACACCTTC.

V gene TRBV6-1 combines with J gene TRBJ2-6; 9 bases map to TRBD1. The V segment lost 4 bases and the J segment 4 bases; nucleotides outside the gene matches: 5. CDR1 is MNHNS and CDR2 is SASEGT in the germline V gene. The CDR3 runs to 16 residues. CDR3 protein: CASSGGTGTGANVLTF. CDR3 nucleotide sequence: TGTGCCAGCAGTGGCGGGACAGGGACCGGGGCCAACGTCCTGACTTTC.

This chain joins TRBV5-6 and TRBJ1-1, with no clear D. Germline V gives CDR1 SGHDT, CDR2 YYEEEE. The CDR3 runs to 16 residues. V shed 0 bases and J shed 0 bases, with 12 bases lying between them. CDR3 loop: CASSLGAQPMNTEAFF. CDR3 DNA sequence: TGTGCCAGCAGCTTGGGGGCGCAACCCATGAACACTGAAGCTTTCTTT.

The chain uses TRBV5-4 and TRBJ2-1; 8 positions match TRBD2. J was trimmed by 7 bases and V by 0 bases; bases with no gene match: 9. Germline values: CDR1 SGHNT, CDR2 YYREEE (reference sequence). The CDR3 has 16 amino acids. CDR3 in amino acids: CASSLGSGGWGNEQFF. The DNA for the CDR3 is TGTGCCAGCAGCTTGGGTTCGGGAGGGTGGGGAAATGAGCAGTTCTTC.